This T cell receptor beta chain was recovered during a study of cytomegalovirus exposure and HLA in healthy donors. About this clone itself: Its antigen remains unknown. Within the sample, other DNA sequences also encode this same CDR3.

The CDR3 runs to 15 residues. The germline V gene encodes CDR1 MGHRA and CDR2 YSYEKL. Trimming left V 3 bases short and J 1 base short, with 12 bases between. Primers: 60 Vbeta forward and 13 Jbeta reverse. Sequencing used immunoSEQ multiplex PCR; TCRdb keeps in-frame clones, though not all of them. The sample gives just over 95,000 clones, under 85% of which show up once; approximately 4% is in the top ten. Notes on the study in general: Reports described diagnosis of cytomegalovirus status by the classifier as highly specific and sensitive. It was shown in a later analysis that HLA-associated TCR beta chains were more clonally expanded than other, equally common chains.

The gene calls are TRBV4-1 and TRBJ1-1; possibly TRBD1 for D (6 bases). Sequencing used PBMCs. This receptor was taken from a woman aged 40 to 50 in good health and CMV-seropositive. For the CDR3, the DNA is TGCGCCAGCAGCCAGGGGGACACGTCGAACACTGAAGCTTTCTTT. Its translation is CASSQGDTSNTEAFF.